These T cell receptor beta chains were read from a single sample in a study of blood T cells in healthy people across ages. Using its own MiXCR run on the 5' RACE reads, TCRdb lists one record per CDR3 protein. The sample has around 780,000 distinct CDR3 sequences, 20% to 30% seen once; the top ten hold less than 3.5%. Separately, the same data were catalogued under a study of T cells of mothers and their children.

The sequenced material came from blood. All receptors derive from a boy between 10 and 17 years old in good health. Each CDR3 is given with its conserved first and last residue. The order of the fields is D gene, clone size, V gene, J gene, CDR3 DNA, CDR3 protein. The D gene is left open where the match is weak. Clone size is stated in some rows and not others, as once, few, many or a class when expanded.

d_gene: NA
abundance: few
v_gene: TRBV5-1
j_gene: TRBJ2-1
CDR3nt: TGCGCCAGCAGCTCCGCTGGGGCCAACAATGAGCAGTTCTTC
CDR3aa: CASSSAGANNEQFF

d_gene: TRBD1
abundance: few
v_gene: TRBV6-6
j_gene: TRBJ2-7
CDR3nt: TGTGCCAGCAGCCGGGACAGGGAGTACGAGCAGTACTTC
CDR3aa: CASSRDREYEQYF

d_gene: NA
abundance: NA
v_gene: TRBV20-1
j_gene: TRBJ1-4
CDR3nt: TGCAGTGCTAGAGATTGGGGGGCAACTAATGAAAAACTGTTTTTT
CDR3aa: CSARDWGATNEKLFF

d_gene: NA
abundance: NA
v_gene: TRBV12-3/TRBV12-4
j_gene: TRBJ2-7
CDR3nt: TGTGCCAGCAGTTTGTTCGGGCTTGCCTACGAGCAGTACTTC
CDR3aa: CASSLFGLAYEQYF

d_gene: NA
abundance: NA
v_gene: TRBV5-1
j_gene: TRBJ2-7
CDR3nt: TGCGCCAGCAGCTTGGAACTTAGGGGAGCCTACGAGCAGTACTTC
CDR3aa: CASSLELRGAYEQYF

d_gene: NA
abundance: NA
v_gene: TRBV7-9
j_gene: TRBJ2-5
CDR3nt: TGTGCCAGCACCTCAGACCGTCAAGAGACCCAGTACTTC
CDR3aa: CASTSDRQETQYF

d_gene: NA
abundance: NA
v_gene: TRBV29-1
j_gene: TRBJ2-5
CDR3nt: TGCAGCGCCTATACGTCAGGGAACGAGTACTTC
CDR3aa: CSAYTSGNEYF

d_gene: TRBD2
abundance: NA
v_gene: TRBV28
j_gene: TRBJ2-2
CDR3nt: TGTGCCAGCAGCTGCCCCCACTTAGCGGGGGGTTACACCGGGGAGCTGTTTTTT
CDR3aa: CASSCPHLAGGYTGELFF

d_gene: NA
abundance: NA
v_gene: TRBV5-1
j_gene: TRBJ2-7
CDR3nt: TGCGCCAGCAGCTTGGCAACCGAATCCTACGAGCAGTACTTC
CDR3aa: CASSLATESYEQYF

d_gene: TRBD2
abundance: NA
v_gene: TRBV29-1
j_gene: TRBJ2-1
CDR3nt: TGCAGCGTTGAAGGGAGCGGGAGCTCCTACAATGAGCAGTTCTTC
CDR3aa: CSVEGSGSSYNEQFF

d_gene: NA
abundance: NA
v_gene: TRBV27
j_gene: TRBJ2-6
CDR3nt: TGTGCCAGCACCTATTTAAGCTCTGGGGCCAACGTCCTGACTTTC
CDR3aa: CASTYLSSGANVLTF

d_gene: TRBD2
abundance: few
v_gene: TRBV20-1
j_gene: TRBJ2-5
CDR3nt: TGCAGTGCTACCTCTTCACTAGCGGGGGAAGAGACCCAGTACTTC
CDR3aa: CSATSSLAGEETQYF

d_gene: NA
abundance: NA
v_gene: TRBV20-1
j_gene: TRBJ2-5
CDR3nt: TGCAGTGCTAGAGCCCTTCGGGGGGCCAGGCAGACCCAGTACTTC
CDR3aa: CSARALRGARQTQYF

d_gene: NA
abundance: NA
v_gene: TRBV7-9
j_gene: TRBJ2-1
CDR3nt: TGTGCCAGCAGCCTGGACTACTCCCGGAATGAGCAGTTCTTC
CDR3aa: CASSLDYSRNEQFF

d_gene: NA
abundance: NA
v_gene: TRBV7-9
j_gene: TRBJ2-6
CDR3nt: TGTGCCAGCAGAAAGCGGCCGGGGGACTCTGGGGCCAACGTCCTGACTTTC
CDR3aa: CASRKRPGDSGANVLTF

d_gene: TRBD2
abundance: few
v_gene: TRBV5-5
j_gene: TRBJ2-5
CDR3nt: TGTGCCAGCAGTTCCGGGACTAGCGGGGGGGAAGTGGGGGAGACCCAGTACTTC
CDR3aa: CASSSGTSGGEVGETQYF

d_gene: NA
abundance: NA
v_gene: TRBV10-3
j_gene: TRBJ2-3
CDR3nt: TGTGCCATCAGTGGGGACTCCGAGTTAGATACGCAGTATTTT
CDR3aa: CAISGDSELDTQYF

d_gene: TRBD1
abundance: NA
v_gene: TRBV2
j_gene: TRBJ2-5
CDR3nt: TGTGCCAGCAGGGACAGGACAAAAGAGACCCAGTACTTC
CDR3aa: CASRDRTKETQYF

d_gene: NA
abundance: NA
v_gene: TRBV29-1
j_gene: TRBJ1-1
CDR3nt: TGCAGCGTTGACAGGCAGGGTCTAGGGACTGAAGCTTTCTTT
CDR3aa: CSVDRQGLGTEAFF

d_gene: NA
abundance: few
v_gene: TRBV5-1
j_gene: TRBJ1-2
CDR3nt: TGCGCCAGCAGCTTAGGAACAACTCCTGGGGGCTACACCTTC
CDR3aa: CASSLGTTPGGYTF

d_gene: TRBD1
abundance: NA
v_gene: TRBV12-3/TRBV12-4
j_gene: TRBJ2-7
CDR3nt: TGTGCCAGCAGTCGAACTGGGACAGGGGGGTACGAGCAGTACTTC
CDR3aa: CASSRTGTGGYEQYF

d_gene: NA
abundance: NA
v_gene: TRBV20-1
j_gene: TRBJ2-1
CDR3nt: TGCAGTGCTAGACCCCCGGCATTGGGCAATGAGCAGTTCTTC
CDR3aa: CSARPPALGNEQFF

d_gene: NA
abundance: NA
v_gene: TRBV5-1
j_gene: TRBJ1-2
CDR3nt: TGCGCCAGCAGCTTGGAAAGGGACATTGCGTTAGATGGCTACACCTTC
CDR3aa: CASSLERDIALDGYTF

d_gene: NA
abundance: many
v_gene: TRBV9
j_gene: TRBJ2-4
CDR3nt: TGTGCCAGCAGCGTAGAGTTGGGTCCTCCCAAAAACATTCAGTACTTC
CDR3aa: CASSVELGPPKNIQYF

d_gene: TRBD1
abundance: NA
v_gene: TRBV28
j_gene: TRBJ2-5
CDR3nt: TGTGCCAGCGTGGGACAGGGGCTTTCACAAGAGACCCAGTACTTC
CDR3aa: CASVGQGLSQETQYF

d_gene: NA
abundance: NA
v_gene: TRBV19
j_gene: TRBJ2-5
CDR3nt: TGTGCCAGTAGTATTGGACAGTCCTTCCAAGAGACCCAGTACTTC
CDR3aa: CASSIGQSFQETQYF

d_gene: NA
abundance: NA
v_gene: TRBV14
j_gene: TRBJ2-7
CDR3nt: TGTGCCAGCAGCCAAGGAGGTAGTCGCGAGCAGTACTTC
CDR3aa: CASSQGGSREQYF

d_gene: NA
abundance: once
v_gene: TRBV29-1
j_gene: TRBJ2-4
CDR3nt: TGCAGCGTGGAGGATTTAGCCAAAAACATTCAGTACTTC
CDR3aa: CSVEDLAKNIQYF

d_gene: TRBD1
abundance: few
v_gene: TRBV27
j_gene: TRBJ1-4
CDR3nt: TGTGCCAGCAGTCAACGGGACAGGCCTGAAAAACTGTTTTTT
CDR3aa: CASSQRDRPEKLFF

d_gene: TRBD2
abundance: few
v_gene: TRBV5-5
j_gene: TRBJ2-3
CDR3nt: TGTGCCAGCAGCTTGTTTAGCGGGGTAGGTCCAGATACGCAGTATTTT
CDR3aa: CASSLFSGVGPDTQYF

d_gene: TRBD2
abundance: few
v_gene: TRBV5-1
j_gene: TRBJ2-3
CDR3nt: TGCGCCAGCAGCCAGACTAGCGGCCCTTCCGTGACAGATACGCAGTATTTT
CDR3aa: CASSQTSGPSVTDTQYF

d_gene: TRBD1
abundance: NA
v_gene: TRBV12-3/TRBV12-4
j_gene: TRBJ2-5
CDR3nt: TGTGCCAGCAGTTTTTTAGGGGGCCTACCAGACCAAGAGACCCAGTACTTC
CDR3aa: CASSFLGGLPDQETQYF

d_gene: TRBD2
abundance: few
v_gene: TRBV20-1
j_gene: TRBJ2-1
CDR3nt: TGCAGTGCTAGGATGAGGGCTAGCGGCCTCAATGAGCAGTTCTTC
CDR3aa: CSARMRASGLNEQFF

d_gene: TRBD1
abundance: NA
v_gene: TRBV7-3
j_gene: TRBJ1-2
CDR3nt: TGTGCCAGCAGCTTAACGGACAGGGGGCCTGGCTACACCTTC
CDR3aa: CASSLTDRGPGYTF

d_gene: NA
abundance: NA
v_gene: TRBV6-2/TRBV6-3
j_gene: TRBJ2-1
CDR3nt: TGTGCCAGCAGTTACTCAGCCCTCGGGGGATTCTACAATGAGCAGTTCTTC
CDR3aa: CASSYSALGGFYNEQFF

d_gene: TRBD1
abundance: NA
v_gene: TRBV15
j_gene: TRBJ1-2
CDR3nt: TGTGCCACCAGCTCTCGGGACAGGGTCTATGGCTACACCTTC
CDR3aa: CATSSRDRVYGYTF

d_gene: TRBD2
abundance: NA
v_gene: TRBV12-3/TRBV12-4
j_gene: TRBJ2-7
CDR3nt: TGTGCCAGCAGTTTGCGGAGCGGGGGGGAGACGCAGTACTTC
CDR3aa: CASSLRSGGETQYF

d_gene: TRBD2
abundance: NA
v_gene: TRBV11-2
j_gene: TRBJ2-5
CDR3nt: TGTGCCAGCAGCACCTGGGGCGAGCGGGGACGAGAGACCCAGTACTTC
CDR3aa: CASSTWGERGRETQYF

d_gene: NA
abundance: few
v_gene: TRBV7-2
j_gene: TRBJ2-4
CDR3nt: TGTGCCAGCAGCTTAGCAACAGGGCTAGCCAAAAACATTCAGTACTTC
CDR3aa: CASSLATGLAKNIQYF

d_gene: TRBD1
abundance: NA
v_gene: TRBV5-1
j_gene: TRBJ2-7
CDR3nt: TGCGCCAGCAGCTTCTTGCCGGGACAGACCTACGAGCAGTACTTC
CDR3aa: CASSFLPGQTYEQYF

d_gene: NA
abundance: NA
v_gene: TRBV5-1
j_gene: TRBJ2-1
CDR3nt: TGCGCCAGCAGCTTGGAGTCTACCAACAATGAGCAGTTCTTC
CDR3aa: CASSLESTNNEQFF

d_gene: TRBD1
abundance: NA
v_gene: TRBV4-1
j_gene: TRBJ2-3
CDR3nt: TGCGCCAGCAGCCAAGAAGGACAGGGCACAGATACGCAGTATTTT
CDR3aa: CASSQEGQGTDTQYF

d_gene: NA
abundance: NA
v_gene: TRBV6-6
j_gene: TRBJ1-2
CDR3nt: TGTGCCAGCAGCCAGGGGTCCGGCTATGGCTACACCTTC
CDR3aa: CASSQGSGYGYTF

d_gene: NA
abundance: many
v_gene: TRBV11-2
j_gene: TRBJ2-4
CDR3nt: TGTGCCAGCAGGGGGCTAGCCAAAAACATTCAGTACTTC
CDR3aa: CASRGLAKNIQYF

d_gene: NA
abundance: NA
v_gene: TRBV5-1
j_gene: TRBJ2-1
CDR3nt: TGCGCCAGCAGCGTACAGGAGGATGAGCAGTTCTTC
CDR3aa: CASSVQEDEQFF

d_gene: NA
abundance: NA
v_gene: TRBV4-1
j_gene: TRBJ1-1
CDR3nt: TGCGCCAGCAGCCAAGGTCGGGACTCTGAAGCTTTCTTT
CDR3aa: CASSQGRDSEAFF

d_gene: NA
abundance: few
v_gene: TRBV29-1
j_gene: TRBJ2-7
CDR3nt: TGCAGCGTTGGTGTGGCAGATCACGAGCAGTACTTC
CDR3aa: CSVGVADHEQYF

d_gene: NA
abundance: many
v_gene: TRBV7-9
j_gene: TRBJ2-1
CDR3nt: TGTGCCAGCAGCTTGCTAGGCTCCTACAATGAGCAGTTCTTC
CDR3aa: CASSLLGSYNEQFF

d_gene: TRBD2
abundance: few
v_gene: TRBV7-2
j_gene: TRBJ2-5
CDR3nt: TGTGCCAGCAGCTTACAACTAGCGGGGGGGGAGACCCAGTACTTC
CDR3aa: CASSLQLAGGETQYF

d_gene: NA
abundance: few
v_gene: TRBV20-1
j_gene: TRBJ2-2
CDR3nt: TGCAGTGCTATCGGTCCCCACACCGGGGAGCTGTTTTTT
CDR3aa: CSAIGPHTGELFF

d_gene: TRBD2
abundance: few
v_gene: TRBV12-3/TRBV12-4
j_gene: TRBJ2-5
CDR3nt: TGTGCCAGCACCCACTGGGCGGGGGGACTTACGAAGCAGTACTTC
CDR3aa: CASTHWAGGLTKQYF

d_gene: NA
abundance: once
v_gene: TRBV11-2
j_gene: TRBJ1-6
CDR3nt: TGTGCCAGCAGCTTAGTTTGGGATTCACCCCTCCACTTT
CDR3aa: CASSLVWDSPLHF

d_gene: NA
abundance: few
v_gene: TRBV11-2
j_gene: TRBJ2-7
CDR3nt: TGTGCCAGCAGACTCTTAGGGAGACGCGAGCAGTACTTC
CDR3aa: CASRLLGRREQYF

d_gene: TRBD1
abundance: few
v_gene: TRBV20-1
j_gene: TRBJ2-7
CDR3nt: TGCAGTGCTGGGGGGAGGGGACAGGGACCCTACGAGCAGTACTTC
CDR3aa: CSAGGRGQGPYEQYF

d_gene: NA
abundance: NA
v_gene: TRBV6-5
j_gene: TRBJ2-2
CDR3nt: TGTGCCAGCTCGGCGGCGGGGGGGGAGCTGTTTTTT
CDR3aa: CASSAAGGELFF

d_gene: TRBD2
abundance: NA
v_gene: TRBV5-1
j_gene: TRBJ2-7
CDR3nt: TGCGCCAGCAGCTTGGAGACTAGCGGGGCGGCATGGTACTTC
CDR3aa: CASSLETSGAAWYF